This TCR beta chain came from a study of blood T cells in healthy people across ages. The CDR3 has 14 amino acids. A second 7 to 11 cycle PCR used barcoded and J-beta primers. Each of the cDNA molecules was tagged by a template-switch adaptor with 12 random nucleotides. TCRdb reprocessed the 5' RACE reads with MiXCR, giving one entry per CDR3 protein. This sample has about 1.6 million distinct CDR3 sequences, with roughly 30% found just once. As regards this clonotype: Sequence at one end of the junction differs from germline and may be a read error.

The chain employs TRBV12-3 or TRBV12-4 and TRBJ2-2, with TRBD1 as a possible D gene (5 bases). The sample taken for sequencing was blood. The sequence was obtained from a woman in her twenties or thirties in good health. DNA for the CDR3: TGTGCCAGCAGAAGGGGAAGTAACACCGAGGAGCTGTTTTTT. Protein product: CASRRGSNTEELFF.